A single sample is the source of the 13 T cell receptor beta chains below, sequenced in a study of cytomegalovirus exposure and HLA in healthy donors. The repertoire was sequenced with immunoSEQ multiplex PCR; TCRdb's copy has only in-frame clones and lacks some. The sample records 90,000 to 110,000 clones, approximately 86% being singletons. The sequenced material came from PBMCs. The receptors come from a woman in her late teens or twenties in good health and CMV-seropositive.

This chain joins TRBV28 and TRBJ1-4; perhaps TRBD1 as D (6 bases). Trimming shortened V by 3 bases and J by 5 bases, and 13 bases separated the two germline ends. The germline V gene has CDR1 MDHEN and CDR2 SYDVKM. The CDR3 length is 15 residues. The CDR3: CASSFSQGNNEKLFF. CDR3 coding DNA: TGTGCCAGCAGTTTTTCCCAGGGGAACAATGAAAAACTGTTTTTT.

The chain couples TRBV28 to TRBJ2-7; no firm D call. Trimming took 5 bases from V and 2 from J, leaving 10 bases between them. CDR1 and CDR2 from the germline V gene are MDHEN and SYDVKM. The CDR3 runs to 13 residues. The CDR3 DNA follows: TGTGCCAGCAGTATCCGGGTCACCTACGAGCAGTACTTC. This sequence encodes CASSIRVTYEQYF. Filled out from reference TRBV28 and TRBJ2-7, the complete variable domain reads DVKVTQSSRYLVKRTGEKVFLECVQDMDHENMFWYRQDPGLGLRLIYFSYDVKMKEKGDIPEGYSVSREKKERFSLILESASTNQTSMYLCASSIRVTYEQYFGPGTRLTVT.

The genes are TRBV5-8 and TRBJ2-1; TRBD2 matches 10 bases. V was pared by 3 bases and J by 3 bases, with 3 bases of the junction left unmatched. CDR3 size: 15 residues. Germline V gives CDR1 SGHTS, CDR2 YDEGEE. CDR3 in DNA: TGTGCCAGCAGCTGGGGACTAGCGCACTACAATGAGCAGTTCTTC. It encodes CASSWGLAHYNEQFF.

The chain links TRBV9 to TRBJ2-7; 7 bases are shared with TRBD2. Germline CDR1 SGDLS, CDR2 YYNGEE. J gave up 4 bases and V 0 bases, and 10 bases lay outside the gene matches. The CDR3 has 16 residues. CDR3 amino acids: CASSVDAASGLYEQYF. The CDR3 DNA reads as TGTGCCAGCAGCGTAGATGCGGCTAGCGGTTTATACGAGCAGTACTTC.

The rearrangement uses TRBV4-1 and TRBJ2-3; 9 bases agree with TRBD2. Trimming cost V 2 bases and J 3 bases; bases outside gene matches: 9. Germline values: CDR1 MGHRA, CDR2 YSYEKL. The CDR3 is 17 amino acids. Here the CDR3 reads CASSQIPVGLATDTQYF. The CDR3 bases are TGCGCCAGCAGCCAAATCCCCGTGGGACTAGCTACAGATACGCAGTATTTT.

This rearrangement joins TRBV29-1 to TRBJ2-6; 11 bases line up with TRBD1. Germline assignment: CDR1 SQVTM and CDR2 ANQGSEA. This CDR3 spans 16 amino acids. Trimming removed 6 bases from V and 2 bases from J; junction bases left unmatched: 6. The CDR3: CSVKDRGLPGANVLTF. The CDR3 nucleotides read TGCAGCGTAAAGGACAGGGGGCTTCCTGGGGCCAACGTCCTGACTTTC.

V usage is TRBV30 and J usage is TRBJ2-3; TRBD2 matches at 9 bases. J gave up 7 bases and V 2 bases, and 4 bases lay outside the gene matches. CDR1 and CDR2 (germline): GTSNPN, SVGIG (reference sequence). This CDR3 has 13 residues. CDR3 coding DNA: TGTGCCTGGAGTTTAAGCGGGAGGAATACGCAGTATTTT. Translating it yields CAWSLSGRNTQYF. The whole variable domain, filled in from reference TRBV30 and TRBJ2-3, reads SQTIHQWPATLVQPVGSPLSLECTVEGTSNPNLYWYRQAAGRGLQLLFYSVGIGQISSEVPQNLSASRPQDRQFILSSKKLLLSDSGFYLCAWSLSGRNTQYFGPGTRLTVL.

J is TRBJ1-4 and V is TRBV19; D not certain. The CDR3 runs 14 residues. Trimming removed 7 bases from V and 8 bases from J, with 17 bases in between. Germline V CDR1 and CDR2: LNHDA, SQIVND (reference sequence). DNA of the CDR3: TGTGCCAGTACCCCGGAGGCGGGCGGGGAAAAACTGTTTTTT. As protein: CASTPEAGGEKLFF. The full variable domain, completed using reference TRBV19 and TRBJ1-4, is DGGITQSPKYLFRKEGQNVTLSCEQNLNHDAMYWYRQDPGQGLRLIYYSQIVNDFQKGDIAEGYSVSREKKESFPLTVTSAQKNPTAFYLCASTPEAGGEKLFFGSGTQLSVL.

This clone has a handful of counts. This sequence joins TRBV7-9 and TRBJ2-7; 8 bases agree with TRBD2. Trimming removed 10 bases from V and 2 bases from J; junction bases left unmatched: 4. From germline, CDR1 is SEHNR and CDR2 FQNEAQ (reference sequence). This CDR3 is built from 12 residues. CDR3 sequence reads: CAIPGLAYEQYF. Written as DNA, the CDR3 is TGTGCCATCCCGGGACTAGCCTACGAGCAGTACTTC.

The gene calls are TRBV19 and TRBJ2-1; TRBD1 might be the D (7 bases). This CDR3 has 14 amino acids. Germline V gives CDR1 LNHDA, CDR2 SQIVND (reference sequence). V lost 5 bases and J 9 bases, leaving 17 bases between the germline ends. This chain's CDR3 is CASSETGTLGEQFF. The CDR3 DNA is TGTGCCAGTAGTGAGACAGGGACTTTGGGTGAGCAGTTCTTC.

The chain links TRBV2 to TRBJ1-1, with TRBD1 as a possible D gene (6 bases). Germline V gene sequence: CDR1 SNHLY, CDR2 FYNNEI. V was clipped by 7 bases and J by 0 bases, with 15 bases between them. This CDR3 contains 15 residues. This CDR3 is CASKLRQVLNTEAFF. CDR3 DNA sequence: TGTGCCAGCAAACTACGACAGGTCTTGAACACTGAAGCTTTCTTT.

The genes are TRBV4-1 and TRBJ2-3; TRBD2 matches 7 bases. The CDR3 runs to 19 residues. V trimming: 0 bases; J trimming: 5 bases; junction bases outside the gene matches: 17. The germline V gene has CDR1 MGHRA and CDR2 YSYEKL. The CDR3 loop is CASSQDFREASSNQDTQYF. In nucleotides, the CDR3 is TGCGCCAGCAGCCAAGATTTTCGGGAGGCTAGTAGCAATCAAGATACGCAGTATTTT.

The V and J genes are TRBV6-1 and TRBJ1-1; possibly TRBD1 for D (5 bases). Trimming removed 6 bases at V and 12 bases at J, with 17 bases between. CDR1 and CDR2 (germline): MNHNS, SASEGT. The CDR3 consists of 12 residues. The CDR3 protein is CASRVNRYYPFF. The CDR3 nucleotides are TGTGCCAGCAGAGTTAACAGGTATTATCCTTTCTTT.